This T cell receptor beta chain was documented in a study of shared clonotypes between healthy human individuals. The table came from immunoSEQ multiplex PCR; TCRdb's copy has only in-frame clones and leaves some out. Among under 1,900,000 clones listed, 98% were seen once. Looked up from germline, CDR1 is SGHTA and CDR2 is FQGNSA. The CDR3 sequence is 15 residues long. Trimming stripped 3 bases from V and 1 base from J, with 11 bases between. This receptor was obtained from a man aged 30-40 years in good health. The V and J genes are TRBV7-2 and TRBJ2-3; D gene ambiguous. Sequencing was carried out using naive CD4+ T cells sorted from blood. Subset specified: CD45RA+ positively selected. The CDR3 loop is CASSFYSLGTDTQYF. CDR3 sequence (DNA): TGTGCCAGCAGCTTTTACTCCTTAGGCACAGATACGCAGTATTTT. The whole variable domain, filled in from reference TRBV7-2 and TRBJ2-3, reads GAGVSQSPSNKVTEKGKDVELRCDPISGHTALYWYRQSLGQGLEFLIYFQGNSAPDKSGLPSDRFSAERTGGSVSTLTIQRTQQEDSAVYLCASSFYSLGTDTQYFGPGTRLTVL.